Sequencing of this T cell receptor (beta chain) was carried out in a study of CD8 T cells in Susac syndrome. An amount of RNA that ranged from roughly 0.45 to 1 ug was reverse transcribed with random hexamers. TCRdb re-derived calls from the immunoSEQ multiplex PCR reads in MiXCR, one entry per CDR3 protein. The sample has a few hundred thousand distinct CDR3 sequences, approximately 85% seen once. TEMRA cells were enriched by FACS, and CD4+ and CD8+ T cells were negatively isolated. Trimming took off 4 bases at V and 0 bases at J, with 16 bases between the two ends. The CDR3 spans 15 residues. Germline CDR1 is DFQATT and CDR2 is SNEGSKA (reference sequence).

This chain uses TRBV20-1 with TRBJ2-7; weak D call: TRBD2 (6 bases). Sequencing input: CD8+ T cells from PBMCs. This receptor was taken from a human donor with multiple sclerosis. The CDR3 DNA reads TGCAGTGCTAACCTACCGGGACTGAGCTCCTACGAGCAGTACTTC. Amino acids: CSANLPGLSSYEQYF.